This T cell receptor (beta chain) was captured in a study of molecular identifiers for immune sequencing clone quantification. Both previously described methods and listed TCR primers were employed to make bulk TCR libraries. TCRdb reprocessed the PCR reads via MiXCR and lists one record per CDR3 protein. The sample holds 90,000 to 120,000 distinct CDR3 sequences, roughly 38% seen once. Concerning this clonotype itself: The antigen is undetermined. A junction boundary mismatches the germline segment, possibly from a read error.

The CDR3 totals 12 residues. CDR1 is SGHVS and CDR2 is FQNEAQ in the germline V gene. General observations from the study: Spike-in Jurkat TCR RNA from a single cell reportedly registered among around 1 million naive cells.

The clonotype comes from a human donor in good health. Some libraries in this study had Jurkat cell RNA spiked in. The sequenced material came from naive CD8+ T cells from blood, with Jurkat cell RNA spiked in. This sample's subset: FACS-sorted CD8+CD4-CCR7+CD45RA+ naive T cells. The chain recombines TRBV7-8 with TRBJ2-1; D remains ambiguous. In DNA form, the CDR3 reads TGTGCCAGCAGCTTAAGATACAATGAGCAGATCTTC. Translation gives CASSLRYNEQIF.